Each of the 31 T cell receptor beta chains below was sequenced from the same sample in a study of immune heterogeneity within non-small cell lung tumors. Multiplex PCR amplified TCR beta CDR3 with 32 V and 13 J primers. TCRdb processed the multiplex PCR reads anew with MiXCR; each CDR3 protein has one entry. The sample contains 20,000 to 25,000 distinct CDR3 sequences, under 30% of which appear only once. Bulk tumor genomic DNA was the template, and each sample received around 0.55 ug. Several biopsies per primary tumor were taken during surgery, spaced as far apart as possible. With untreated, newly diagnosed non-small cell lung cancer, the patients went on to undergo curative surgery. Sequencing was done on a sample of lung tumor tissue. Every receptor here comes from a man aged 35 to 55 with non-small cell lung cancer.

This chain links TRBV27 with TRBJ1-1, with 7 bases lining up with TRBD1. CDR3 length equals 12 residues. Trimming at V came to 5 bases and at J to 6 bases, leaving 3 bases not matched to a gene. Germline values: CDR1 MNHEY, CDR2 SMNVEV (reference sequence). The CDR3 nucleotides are TGTGCCAGCAGTGCAGGGGGGGCTGAAGCTTTCTTT. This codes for CASSAGGAEAFF.

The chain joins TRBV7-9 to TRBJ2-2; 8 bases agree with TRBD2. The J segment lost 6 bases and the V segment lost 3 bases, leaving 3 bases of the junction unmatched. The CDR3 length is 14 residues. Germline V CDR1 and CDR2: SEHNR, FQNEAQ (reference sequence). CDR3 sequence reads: CASSLARGAGELFF. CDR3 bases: TGTGCCAGCAGCTTGGCGCGGGGGGCCGGGGAGCTGTTTTTT.

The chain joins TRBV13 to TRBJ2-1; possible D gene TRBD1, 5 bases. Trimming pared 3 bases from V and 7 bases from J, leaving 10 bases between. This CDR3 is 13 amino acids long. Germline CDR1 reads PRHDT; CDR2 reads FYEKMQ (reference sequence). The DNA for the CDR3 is TGTGCCAGCAGCTTTCAAGGGGTAAATGAGCAGTTCTTC. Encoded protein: CASSFQGVNEQFF.

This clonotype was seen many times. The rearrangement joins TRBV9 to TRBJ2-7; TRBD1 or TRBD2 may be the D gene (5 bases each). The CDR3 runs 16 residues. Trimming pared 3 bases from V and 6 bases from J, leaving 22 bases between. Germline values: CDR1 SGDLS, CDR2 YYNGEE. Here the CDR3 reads CASSAATGTAPFEQYF. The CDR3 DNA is TGTGCCAGCAGCGCGGCTACCGGGACCGCCCCTTTCGAGCAGTACTTC.

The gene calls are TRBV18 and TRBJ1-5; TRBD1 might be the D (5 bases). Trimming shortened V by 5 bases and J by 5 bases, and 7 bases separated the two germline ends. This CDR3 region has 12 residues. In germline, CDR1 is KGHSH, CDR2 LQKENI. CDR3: CASSVGDQPQHF. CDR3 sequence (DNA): TGTGCCAGCTCAGTGGGGGATCAGCCCCAGCATTTT. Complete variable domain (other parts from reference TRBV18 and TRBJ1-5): NAGVMQNPRHLVRRRGQEARLRCSPMKGHSHVYWYRQLPEEGLKFMVYLQKENIIDESGMPKERFSAEFPKEGPSILRIQQVVRGDSAAYFCASSVGDQPQHFGDGTRLSIL.

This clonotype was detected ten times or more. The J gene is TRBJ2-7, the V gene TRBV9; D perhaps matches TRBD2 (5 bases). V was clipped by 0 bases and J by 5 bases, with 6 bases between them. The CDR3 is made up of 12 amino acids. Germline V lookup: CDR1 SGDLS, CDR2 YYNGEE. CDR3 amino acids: CASSVGSDEQYF. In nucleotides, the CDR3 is TGTGCCAGCAGCGTAGGTAGCGACGAGCAGTACTTC. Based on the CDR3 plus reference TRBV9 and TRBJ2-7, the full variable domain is DSGVTQTPKHLITATGQRVTLRCSPRSGDLSVYWYQQSLDQGLQFLIQYYNGEERAKGNILERFSAQQFPDLHSELNLSSLELGDSALYFCASSVGSDEQYFGPGTRLTVT.

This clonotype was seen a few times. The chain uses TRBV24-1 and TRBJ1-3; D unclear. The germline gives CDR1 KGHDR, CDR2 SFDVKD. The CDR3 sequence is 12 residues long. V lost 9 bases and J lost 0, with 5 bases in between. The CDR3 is CATESSGNTIYF. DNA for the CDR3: TGTGCCACCGAGAGCTCTGGAAACACCATATATTTT.

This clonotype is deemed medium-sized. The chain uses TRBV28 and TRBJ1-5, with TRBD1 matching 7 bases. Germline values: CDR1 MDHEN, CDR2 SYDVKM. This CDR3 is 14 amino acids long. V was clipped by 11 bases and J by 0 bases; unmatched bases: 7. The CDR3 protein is CAAVSGGSNQPQHF. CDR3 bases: TGTGCCGCAGTTTCAGGGGGTAGCAATCAGCCCCAGCATTTT.

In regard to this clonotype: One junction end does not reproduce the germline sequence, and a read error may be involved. CDR3 bases: TGTGCCAGCATTGAATACGTCCCCTACGAGCAGTACTTC. This codes for CASIEYVPYEQYF. The chain has TRBV6-1 and TRBJ2-7; D ambiguous. CDR1 and CDR2 (germline): MNHNS, SASEGT. CDR3 length: 13 residues.

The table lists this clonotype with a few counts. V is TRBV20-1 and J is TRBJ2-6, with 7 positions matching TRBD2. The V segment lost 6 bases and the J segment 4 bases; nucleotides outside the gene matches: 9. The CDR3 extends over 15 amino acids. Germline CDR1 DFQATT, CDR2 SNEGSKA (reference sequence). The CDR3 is CSAPDAGAGANVLTF. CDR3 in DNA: TGCAGTGCACCTGACGCGGGAGCGGGGGCCAACGTCCTGACTTTC.

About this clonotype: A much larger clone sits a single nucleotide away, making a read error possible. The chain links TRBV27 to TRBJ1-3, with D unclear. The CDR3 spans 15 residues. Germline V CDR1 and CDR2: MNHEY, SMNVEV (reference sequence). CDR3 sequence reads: CASKADRFSGNIIYF. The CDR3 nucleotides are TGTGCCAGCAAAGCAGACCGGTTCTCTGGAAACATCATATATTTT.

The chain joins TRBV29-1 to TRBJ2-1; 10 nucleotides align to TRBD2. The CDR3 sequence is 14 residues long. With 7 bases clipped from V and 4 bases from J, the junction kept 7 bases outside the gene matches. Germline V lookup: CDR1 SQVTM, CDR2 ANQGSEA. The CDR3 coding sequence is TGCAGCGCGACGTGGACTAGCGGTTACAATGAGCAGTTCTTC. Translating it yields CSATWTSGYNEQFF.

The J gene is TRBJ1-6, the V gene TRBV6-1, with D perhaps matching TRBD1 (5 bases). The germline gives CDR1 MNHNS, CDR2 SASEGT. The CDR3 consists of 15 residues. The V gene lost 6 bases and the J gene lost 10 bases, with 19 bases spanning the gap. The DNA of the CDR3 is TGTGCCAGCAGGCACGGGGGGGGGGATGGATCACCCCTCCACTTT. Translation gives CASRHGGGDGSPLHF.

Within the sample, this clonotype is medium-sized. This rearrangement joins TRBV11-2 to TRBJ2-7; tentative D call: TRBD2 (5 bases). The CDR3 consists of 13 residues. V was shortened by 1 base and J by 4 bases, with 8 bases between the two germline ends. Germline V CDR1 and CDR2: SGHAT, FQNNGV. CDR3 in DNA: TGTGCCAGCAGCTTAGGTGGGAGTTACGAGCAGTACTTC. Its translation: CASSLGGSYEQYF.

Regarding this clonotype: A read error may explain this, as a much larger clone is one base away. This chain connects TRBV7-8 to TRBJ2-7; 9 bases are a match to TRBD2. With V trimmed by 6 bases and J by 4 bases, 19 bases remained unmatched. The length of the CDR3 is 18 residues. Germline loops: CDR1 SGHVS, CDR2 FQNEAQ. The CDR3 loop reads CASSLRPGNSGRGYEQYF. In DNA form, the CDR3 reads TGTGCCAGCAGTCTAAGGCCCGGGAATAGCGGGAGAGGGTACGAGCAGTACTTC.

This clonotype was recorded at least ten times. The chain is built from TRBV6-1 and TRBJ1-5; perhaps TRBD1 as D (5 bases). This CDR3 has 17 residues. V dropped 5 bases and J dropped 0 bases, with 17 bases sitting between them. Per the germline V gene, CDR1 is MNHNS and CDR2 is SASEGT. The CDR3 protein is CASSYQQDGVSNQPQHF. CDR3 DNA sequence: TGTGCCAGCAGTTACCAACAGGACGGAGTTAGCAATCAGCCCCAGCATTTT.

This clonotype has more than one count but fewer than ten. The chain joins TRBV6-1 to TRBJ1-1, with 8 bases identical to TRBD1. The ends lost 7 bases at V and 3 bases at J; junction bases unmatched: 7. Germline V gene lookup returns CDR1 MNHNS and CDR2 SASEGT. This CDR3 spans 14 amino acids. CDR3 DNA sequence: TGTGCCAGCACCCCGGACAGGGCGGACACTGAAGCTTTCTTT. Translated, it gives CASTPDRADTEAFF.

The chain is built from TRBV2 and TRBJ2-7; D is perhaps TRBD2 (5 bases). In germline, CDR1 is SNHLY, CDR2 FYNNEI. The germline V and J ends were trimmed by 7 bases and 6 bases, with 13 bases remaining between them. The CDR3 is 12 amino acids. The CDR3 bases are TGTGCCAGCAATGTGGGAGAGGGCGAGCAGTACTTC. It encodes CASNVGEGEQYF.

The CDR3 nucleotides are TGTGCCAGCAGCCTCGGGACAGGGAATTGGGCCATCTCTGGAAACACCATATATTTT. Protein: CASSLGTGNWAISGNTIYF. V usage is TRBV5-5 and J usage is TRBJ1-3; 9 bases match TRBD1. The CDR3 spans 19 residues. From germline, CDR1 is SGHKS and CDR2 YYEKEE (reference sequence). Trimming cost V 4 bases and J 0 bases; bases outside gene matches: 14.

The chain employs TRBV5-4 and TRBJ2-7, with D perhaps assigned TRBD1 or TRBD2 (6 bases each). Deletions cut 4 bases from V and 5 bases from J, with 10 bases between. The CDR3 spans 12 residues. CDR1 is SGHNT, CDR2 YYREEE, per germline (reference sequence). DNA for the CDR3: TGTGCCAGCAGCCCGGGGGACAACGAGCAGTACTTC. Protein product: CASSPGDNEQYF.

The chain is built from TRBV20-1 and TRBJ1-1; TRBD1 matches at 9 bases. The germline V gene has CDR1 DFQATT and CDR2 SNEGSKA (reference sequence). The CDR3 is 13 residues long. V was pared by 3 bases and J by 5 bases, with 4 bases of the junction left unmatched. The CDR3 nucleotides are TGCAGTGCTAGTACAGGGGGCATGACTGAAGCTTTCTTT. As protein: CSASTGGMTEAFF.

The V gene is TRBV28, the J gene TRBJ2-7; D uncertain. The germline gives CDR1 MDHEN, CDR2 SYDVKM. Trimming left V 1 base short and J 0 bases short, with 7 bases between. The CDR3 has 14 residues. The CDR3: CASSLYSRSYEQYF. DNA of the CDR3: TGTGCCAGCAGTTTATACAGCCGCTCCTACGAGCAGTACTTC.

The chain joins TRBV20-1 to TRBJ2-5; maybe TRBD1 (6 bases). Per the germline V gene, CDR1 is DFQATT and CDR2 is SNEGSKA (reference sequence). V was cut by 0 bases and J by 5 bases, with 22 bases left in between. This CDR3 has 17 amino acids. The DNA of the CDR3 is TGCAGTGCTAGAGATGTCGGGGCAGGGGCCATGAGGGAGACCCAGTACTTC. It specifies CSARDVGAGAMRETQYF.

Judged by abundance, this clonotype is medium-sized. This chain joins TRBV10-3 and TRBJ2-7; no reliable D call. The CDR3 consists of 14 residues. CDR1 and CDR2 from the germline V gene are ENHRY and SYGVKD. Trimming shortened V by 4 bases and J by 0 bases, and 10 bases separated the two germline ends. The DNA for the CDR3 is TGTGCCATCAGTGTGTCCGAGCGCTCCTACGAGCAGTACTTC. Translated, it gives CAISVSERSYEQYF.

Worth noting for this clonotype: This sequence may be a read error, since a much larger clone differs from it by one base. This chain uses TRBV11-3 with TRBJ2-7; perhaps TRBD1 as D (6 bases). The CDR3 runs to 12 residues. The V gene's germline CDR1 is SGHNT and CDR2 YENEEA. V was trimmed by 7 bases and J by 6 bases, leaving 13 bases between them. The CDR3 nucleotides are TGTGCCAGCATCCAAACAGGGTTCGAGCAGTACTTC. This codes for CASIQTGFEQYF. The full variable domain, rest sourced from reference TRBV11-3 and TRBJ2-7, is EAGVVQSPRYKIIEKKQPVAFWCNPISGHNTLYWYLQNLGQGPELLIRYENEEAVDDSQLPKDRFSAERLKGVDSTLKIQPAELGDSAVYLCASIQTGFEQYFGPGTRLTVT.

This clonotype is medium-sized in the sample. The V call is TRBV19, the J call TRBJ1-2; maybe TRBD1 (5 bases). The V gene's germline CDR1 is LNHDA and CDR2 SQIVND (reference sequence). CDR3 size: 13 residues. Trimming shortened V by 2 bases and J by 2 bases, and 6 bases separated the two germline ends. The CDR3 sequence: CASSIRGNYGYTF. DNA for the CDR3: TGTGCCAGTAGTATACGGGGGAACTATGGCTACACCTTC. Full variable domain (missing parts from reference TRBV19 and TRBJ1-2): DGGITQSPKYLFRKEGQNVTLSCEQNLNHDAMYWYRQDPGQGLRLIYYSQIVNDFQKGDIAEGYSVSREKKESFPLTVTSAQKNPTAFYLCASSIRGNYGYTFGSGTRLTVV.

CDR3 bases: TGTGCCAGCAGCGCCTGGGACAGGGACCAAGAGACCCAGTACTTC. As protein: CASSAWDRDQETQYF. The V call is TRBV7-9, the J call TRBJ2-5, with 9 positions matching TRBD1. V shed 5 bases, J shed 0 bases, and the junction held 4 bases outside the gene matches. The CDR3 spans 15 residues. Germline CDR1 is SEHNR and CDR2 is FQNEAQ (reference sequence).

The CDR3 region is CASSLYGGNTIYF. The CDR3 coding sequence is TGTGCCAGCAGCTTATACGGAGGAAACACCATATATTTT. J is TRBJ1-3 and V is TRBV5-6; D is uncertain. Trimming stripped 2 bases from V and 4 bases from J, with 7 bases between. Per germline, CDR1 SGHDT and CDR2 YYEEEE. There are 13 residues in the CDR3.

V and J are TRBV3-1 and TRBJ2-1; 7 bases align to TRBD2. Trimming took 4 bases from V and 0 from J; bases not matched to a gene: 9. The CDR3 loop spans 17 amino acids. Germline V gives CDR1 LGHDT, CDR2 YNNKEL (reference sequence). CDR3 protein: CASSRLGAGSSYNEQFF. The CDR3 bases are TGTGCCAGCAGCCGATTAGGAGCGGGGAGCTCCTACAATGAGCAGTTCTTC.

The CDR3 loop is CSARDQGSTDTQYF. The CDR3 DNA reads TGCAGTGCTAGAGACCAGGGAAGCACAGATACGCAGTATTTT. The chain employs TRBV20-1 and TRBJ2-3; D perhaps matches TRBD1 (5 bases). This CDR3 has 14 residues. V was trimmed by 0 bases and J by 0 bases, leaving 7 bases between them. Germline V gene data show CDR1 as DFQATT and CDR2 as SNEGSKA (reference sequence).

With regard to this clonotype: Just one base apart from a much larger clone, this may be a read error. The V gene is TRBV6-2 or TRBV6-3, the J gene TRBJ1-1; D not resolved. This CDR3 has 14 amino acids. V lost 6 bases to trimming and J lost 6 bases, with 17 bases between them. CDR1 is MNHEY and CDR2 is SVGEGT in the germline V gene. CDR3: CASRLQRAGPEAFF. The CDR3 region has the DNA TGTGCCAGCAGGTTACAGAGGGCTGGGCCTGAAGCTTTCTTT.